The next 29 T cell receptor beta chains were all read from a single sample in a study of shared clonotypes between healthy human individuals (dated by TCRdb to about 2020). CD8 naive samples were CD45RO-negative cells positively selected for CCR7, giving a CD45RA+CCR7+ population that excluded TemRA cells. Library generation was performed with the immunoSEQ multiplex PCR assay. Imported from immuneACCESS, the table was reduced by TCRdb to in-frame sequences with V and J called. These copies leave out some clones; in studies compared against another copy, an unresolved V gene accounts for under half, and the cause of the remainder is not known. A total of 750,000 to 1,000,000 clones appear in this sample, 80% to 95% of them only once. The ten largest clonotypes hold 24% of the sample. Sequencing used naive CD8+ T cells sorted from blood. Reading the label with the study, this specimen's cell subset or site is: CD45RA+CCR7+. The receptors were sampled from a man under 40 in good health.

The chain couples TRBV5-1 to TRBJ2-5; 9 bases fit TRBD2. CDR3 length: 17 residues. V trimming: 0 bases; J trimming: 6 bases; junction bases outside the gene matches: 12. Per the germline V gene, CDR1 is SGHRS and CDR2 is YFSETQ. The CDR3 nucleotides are TGCGCCAGCAGCTTGGAGGGAGCGGGAGGCAGGATGAAGACCCAGTACTTC. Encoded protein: CASSLEGAGGRMKTQYF.

CDR3 bases: TGCAGCGCCGGAGGGGATCCACAGGGGCTATACAATGAGCAGTTCTTC. This translates into CSAGGDPQGLYNEQFF. This rearrangement joins TRBV29-1 to TRBJ2-1, with D tentatively TRBD1 (7 bases). The V end was cut by 7 bases, the J end by 4 bases, with 23 bases between. Germline-derived CDR1 and CDR2 are SQVTM and ANQGSEA. The CDR3 sequence is 16 residues long.

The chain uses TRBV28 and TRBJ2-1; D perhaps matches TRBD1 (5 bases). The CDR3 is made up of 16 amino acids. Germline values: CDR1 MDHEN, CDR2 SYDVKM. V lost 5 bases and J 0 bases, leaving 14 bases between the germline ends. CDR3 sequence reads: CASSLSRQSSYNEQFF. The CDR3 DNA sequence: TGTGCCAGCAGTCTTTCCCGACAGAGCTCCTACAATGAGCAGTTCTTC.

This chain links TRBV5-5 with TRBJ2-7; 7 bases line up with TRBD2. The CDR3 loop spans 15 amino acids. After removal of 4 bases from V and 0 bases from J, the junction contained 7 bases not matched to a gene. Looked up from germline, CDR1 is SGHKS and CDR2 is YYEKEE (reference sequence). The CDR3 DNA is TGTGCCAGCAGCCTCACACTAGCGAACTCCTACGAGCAGTACTTC. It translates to CASSLTLANSYEQYF.

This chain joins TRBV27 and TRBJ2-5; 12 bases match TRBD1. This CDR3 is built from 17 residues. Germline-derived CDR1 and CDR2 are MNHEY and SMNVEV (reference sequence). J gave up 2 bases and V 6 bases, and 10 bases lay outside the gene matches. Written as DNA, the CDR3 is TGTGCCAGCAGGGAATCCTGGGACAGGGGGCGGCAAGAGACCCAGTACTTC. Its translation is CASRESWDRGRQETQYF.

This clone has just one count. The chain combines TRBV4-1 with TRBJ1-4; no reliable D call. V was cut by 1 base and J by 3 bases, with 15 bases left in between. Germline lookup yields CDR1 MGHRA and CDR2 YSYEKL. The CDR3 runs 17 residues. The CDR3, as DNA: TGCGCCAGCAGCCAAGTCGGCCTCCCCGGGGCTAATGAAAAACTGTTTTTT. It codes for CASSQVGLPGANEKLFF.

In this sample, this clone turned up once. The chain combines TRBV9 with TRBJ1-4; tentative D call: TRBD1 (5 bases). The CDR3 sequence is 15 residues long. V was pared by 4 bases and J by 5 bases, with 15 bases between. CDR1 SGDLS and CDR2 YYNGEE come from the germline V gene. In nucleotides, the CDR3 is TGTGCCAGCAGCCCCACCGGGACCTCAAATGAAAAACTGTTTTTT. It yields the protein CASSPTGTSNEKLFF.

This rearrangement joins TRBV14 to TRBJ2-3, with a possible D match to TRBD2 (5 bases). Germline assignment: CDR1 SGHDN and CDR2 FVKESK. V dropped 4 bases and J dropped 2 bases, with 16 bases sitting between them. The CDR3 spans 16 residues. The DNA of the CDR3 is TGTGCCAGCAGCCCCAGGAGGACGCGCCTCACAGATACGCAGTATTTT. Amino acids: CASSPRRTRLTDTQYF.

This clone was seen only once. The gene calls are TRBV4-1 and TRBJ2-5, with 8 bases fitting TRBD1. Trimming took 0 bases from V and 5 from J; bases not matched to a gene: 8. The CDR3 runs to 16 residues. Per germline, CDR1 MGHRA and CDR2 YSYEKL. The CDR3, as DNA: TGCGCCAGCAGCCAAGATCCAGGGGGCCTAGGGGAGACCCAGTACTTC. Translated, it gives CASSQDPGGLGETQYF.

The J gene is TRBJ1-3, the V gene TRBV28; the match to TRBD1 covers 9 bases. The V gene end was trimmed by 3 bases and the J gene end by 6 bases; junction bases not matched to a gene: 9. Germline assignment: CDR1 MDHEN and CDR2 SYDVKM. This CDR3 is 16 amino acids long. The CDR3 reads CASSFGGTGLKNTIYF. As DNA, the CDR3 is TGTGCCAGCAGTTTTGGCGGGACAGGGCTGAAAAACACCATATATTTT.

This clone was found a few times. The CDR3 DNA is TGTGCCAGCAGCGGGGACAGCCAGGAGACCCAGTACTTC. As protein: CASSGDSQETQYF. The V and J genes are TRBV7-6 and TRBJ2-5, with TRBD1 matching 7 bases. The junction had 5 bases not matched to a gene; V was cut back by 5 bases and J by 5 bases. The CDR3 runs to 13 residues. Germline V gene lookup returns CDR1 SGHVS and CDR2 FNYEAQ.

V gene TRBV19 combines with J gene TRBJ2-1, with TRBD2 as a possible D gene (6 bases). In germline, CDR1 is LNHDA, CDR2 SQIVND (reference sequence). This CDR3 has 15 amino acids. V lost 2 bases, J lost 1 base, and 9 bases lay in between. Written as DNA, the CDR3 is TGTGCCAGTAGTATAACTAGCCGGTCCTACAATGAGCAGTTCTTC. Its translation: CASSITSRSYNEQFF. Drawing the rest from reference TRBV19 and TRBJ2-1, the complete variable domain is DGGITQSPKYLFRKEGQNVTLSCEQNLNHDAMYWYRQDPGQGLRLIYYSQIVNDFQKGDIAEGYSVSREKKESFPLTVTSAQKNPTAFYLCASSITSRSYNEQFFGPGTRLTVL.

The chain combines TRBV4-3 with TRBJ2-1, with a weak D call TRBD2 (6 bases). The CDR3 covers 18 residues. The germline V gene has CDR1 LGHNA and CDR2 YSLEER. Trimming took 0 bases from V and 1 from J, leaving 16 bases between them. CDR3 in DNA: TGCGCCAGCAGCCAAGATTCGGGACTGGGCCCGTCCTACAATGAGCAGTTCTTC. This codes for CASSQDSGLGPSYNEQFF.

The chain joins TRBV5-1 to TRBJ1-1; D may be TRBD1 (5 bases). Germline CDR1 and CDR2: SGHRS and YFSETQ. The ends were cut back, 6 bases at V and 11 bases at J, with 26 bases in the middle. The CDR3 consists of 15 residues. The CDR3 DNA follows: TGCGCCAGCACGGCGGGGCGAATTGCAGGCGTAGAGGCTTTCTTT. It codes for CASTAGRIAGVEAFF.

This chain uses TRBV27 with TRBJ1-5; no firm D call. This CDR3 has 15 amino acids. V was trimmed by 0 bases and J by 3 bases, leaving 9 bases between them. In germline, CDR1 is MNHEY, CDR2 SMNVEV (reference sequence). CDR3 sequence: CASSLSWQFNQPQHF. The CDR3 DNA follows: TGTGCCAGCAGTTTATCGTGGCAGTTCAATCAGCCCCAGCATTTT.

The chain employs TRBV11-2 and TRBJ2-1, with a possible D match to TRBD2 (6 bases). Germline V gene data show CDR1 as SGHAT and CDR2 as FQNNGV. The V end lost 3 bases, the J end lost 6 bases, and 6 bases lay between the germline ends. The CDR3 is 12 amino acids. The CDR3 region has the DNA TGTGCCAGCAGCTTCGGGGGCAATGAGCAGTTCTTC. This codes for CASSFGGNEQFF.

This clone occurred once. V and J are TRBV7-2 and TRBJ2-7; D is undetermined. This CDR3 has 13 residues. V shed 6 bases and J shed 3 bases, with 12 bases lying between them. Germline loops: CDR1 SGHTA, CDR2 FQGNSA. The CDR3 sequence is CASRKDSLYEQYF. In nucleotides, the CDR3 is TGTGCCAGCAGAAAGGATTCACTCTACGAGCAGTACTTC.

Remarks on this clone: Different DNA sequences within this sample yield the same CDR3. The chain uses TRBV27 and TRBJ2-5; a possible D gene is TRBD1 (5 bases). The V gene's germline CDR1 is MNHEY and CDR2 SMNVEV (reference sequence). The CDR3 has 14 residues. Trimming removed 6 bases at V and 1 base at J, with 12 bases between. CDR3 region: CASRLTGRQETQYF. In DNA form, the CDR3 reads TGTGCCAGCAGGCTAACAGGCCGCCAAGAGACCCAGTACTTC.

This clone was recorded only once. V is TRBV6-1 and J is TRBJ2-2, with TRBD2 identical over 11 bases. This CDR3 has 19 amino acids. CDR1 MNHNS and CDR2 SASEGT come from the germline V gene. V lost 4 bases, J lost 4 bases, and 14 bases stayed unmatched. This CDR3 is CASSGLFTSGRPFTGELFF. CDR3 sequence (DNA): TGTGCCAGCAGTGGCCTATTTACTAGCGGGAGACCCTTCACCGGGGAGCTGTTTTTT.

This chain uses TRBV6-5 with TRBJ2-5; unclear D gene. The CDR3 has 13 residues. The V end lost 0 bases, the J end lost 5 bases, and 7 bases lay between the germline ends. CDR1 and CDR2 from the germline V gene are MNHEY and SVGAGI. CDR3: CASSYSSWETQYF. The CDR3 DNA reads TGTGCCAGCAGTTACTCAAGCTGGGAGACCCAGTACTTC.

The CDR3 reads CASSFRDRGWGYTF. The CDR3 region has the DNA TGTGCCAGCAGCTTCCGGGACAGGGGTTGGGGCTACACCTTC. The chain carries TRBV7-9 and TRBJ1-2, with TRBD1 matching 10 bases. The CDR3 is 14 residues long. V was clipped by 3 bases and J by 8 bases; unmatched bases: 6. Germline V CDR1 and CDR2: SEHNR, FQNEAQ (reference sequence).

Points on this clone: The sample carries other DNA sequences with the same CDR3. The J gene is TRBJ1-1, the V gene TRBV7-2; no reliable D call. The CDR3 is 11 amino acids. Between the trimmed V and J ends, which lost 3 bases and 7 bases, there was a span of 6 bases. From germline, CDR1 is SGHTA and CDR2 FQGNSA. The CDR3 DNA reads TGTGCCAGCAGCTTGGCGGTTGAAGCTTTCTTT. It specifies CASSLAVEAFF.

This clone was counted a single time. As DNA, the CDR3 is TGTGCCATCAGACCCACAGGGGGCAATGAGCAGTTCTTC. Amino acids: CAIRPTGGNEQFF. This chain links TRBV10-3 with TRBJ2-1; 8 nucleotides align to TRBD1. Germline values: CDR1 ENHRY, CDR2 SYGVKD. This CDR3 comprises 13 residues. V lost 6 bases and J lost 6; bases outside the gene matches: 4.

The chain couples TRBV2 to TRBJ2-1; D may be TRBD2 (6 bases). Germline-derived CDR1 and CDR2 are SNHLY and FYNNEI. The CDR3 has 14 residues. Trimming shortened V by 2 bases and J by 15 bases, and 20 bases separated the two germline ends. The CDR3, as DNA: TGTGCCAGCAGTGAACCGGGAGCCGCGCTAGTCGTGTTCTTC. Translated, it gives CASSEPGAALVVFF.

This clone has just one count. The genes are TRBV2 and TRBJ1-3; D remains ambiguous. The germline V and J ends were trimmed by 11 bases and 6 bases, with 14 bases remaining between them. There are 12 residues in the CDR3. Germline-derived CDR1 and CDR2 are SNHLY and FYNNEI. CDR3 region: CASRGALNTIYF. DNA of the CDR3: TGTGCCTCCCGGGGAGCGCTAAACACCATATATTTT.

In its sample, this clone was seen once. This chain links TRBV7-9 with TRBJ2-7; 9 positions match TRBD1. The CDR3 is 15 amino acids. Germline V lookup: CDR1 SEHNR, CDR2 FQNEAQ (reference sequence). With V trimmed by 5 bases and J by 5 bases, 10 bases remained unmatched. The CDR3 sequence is CASSGSGTGYHEQYF. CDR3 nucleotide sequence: TGTGCCAGCAGCGGATCCGGGACAGGGTACCACGAGCAGTACTTC. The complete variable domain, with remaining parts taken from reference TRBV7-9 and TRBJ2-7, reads DTGVSQNPRHKITKRGQNVTFRCDPISEHNRLYWYRQTLGQGPEFLTYFQNEAQLEKSRLLSDRFSAERPKGSFSTLEIQRTEQGDSAMYLCASSGSGTGYHEQYFGPGTRLTVT.

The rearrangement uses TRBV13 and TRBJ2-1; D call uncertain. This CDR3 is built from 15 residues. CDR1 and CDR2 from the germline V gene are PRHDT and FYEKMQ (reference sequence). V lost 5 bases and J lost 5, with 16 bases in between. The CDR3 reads CASSPTDFGDNEQFF. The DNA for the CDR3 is TGTGCCAGCAGCCCAACCGATTTCGGTGACAATGAGCAGTTCTTC. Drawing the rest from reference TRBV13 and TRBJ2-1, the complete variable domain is AAGVIQSPRHLIKEKRETATLKCYPIPRHDTVYWYQQGPGQDPQFLISFYEKMQSDKGSIPDRFSAQQFSDYHSELNMSSLELGDSALYFCASSPTDFGDNEQFFGPGTRLTVL.

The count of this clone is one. The CDR3 DNA reads as TGTGCCAGCAGGAAAGATGGGGGACTTGGAGGCTACGAGCAGTACTTC. Residues: CASRKDGGLGGYEQYF. The chain is built from TRBV2 and TRBJ2-7; possibly TRBD2 for D (6 bases). Germline lookup yields CDR1 SNHLY and CDR2 FYNNEI. Deletions cut 6 bases from V and 3 bases from J, with 21 bases between. This CDR3 region has 16 residues.

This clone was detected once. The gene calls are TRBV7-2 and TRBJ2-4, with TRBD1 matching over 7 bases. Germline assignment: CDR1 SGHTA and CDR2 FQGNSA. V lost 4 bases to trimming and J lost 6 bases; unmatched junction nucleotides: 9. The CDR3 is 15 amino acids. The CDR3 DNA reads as TGTGCCAGCAGCTGGGGACAGTCTTTCGGAAACATTCAGTACTTC. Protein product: CASSWGQSFGNIQYF. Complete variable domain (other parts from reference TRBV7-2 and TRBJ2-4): GAGVSQSPSNKVTEKGKDVELRCDPISGHTALYWYRQSLGQGLEFLIYFQGNSAPDKSGLPSDRFSAERTGGSVSTLTIQRTQQEDSAVYLCASSWGQSFGNIQYFGAGTRLSVL.